The 17 T cell receptor beta chains presented below share a single source sample, sequenced in a study of cytomegalovirus exposure and HLA in healthy donors. The PCR used 60 Vbeta and 13 Jbeta primers. Clones were sequenced by immunoSEQ multiplex PCR, and TCRdb holds only the in-frame ones, with some missing. The sample lists 70,000 to 85,000 clones, over 55% occurring once. The sequencing sample was made of PBMCs. These receptor sequences come from a man aged 30-40 years in good health and CMV-seropositive.

The chain joins TRBV28 to TRBJ2-5, with D perhaps matching TRBD2 (7 bases). The germline V gene has CDR1 MDHEN and CDR2 SYDVKM. The V end lost 5 bases, the J end lost 5 bases, and 15 bases lay between the germline ends. CDR3 length: 14 residues. The CDR3, as DNA: TGTGCCAGCAGTCGTAGGGGGGGGGACGAGACCCAGTACTTC. Translation: CASSRRGGDETQYF.

This rearrangement joins TRBV11-2 to TRBJ2-4; the D gene is possibly TRBD1 (5 bases). CDR3 length: 16 amino acids. Germline values: CDR1 SGHAT, CDR2 FQNNGV. V lost 4 bases and J 0 bases, leaving 13 bases between the germline ends. The chain's CDR3 is CASSSRQGIAKNIQYF. CDR3 DNA sequence: TGTGCCAGCAGCTCTAGGCAGGGTATAGCCAAAAACATTCAGTACTTC. Full variable domain (missing parts from reference TRBV11-2 and TRBJ2-4): EAGVAQSPRYKIIEKRQSVAFWCNPISGHATLYWYQQILGQGPKLLIQFQNNGVVDDSQLPKDRFSAERLKGVDSTLKIQPAKLEDSAVYLCASSSRQGIAKNIQYFGAGTRLSVL.

The V and J genes are TRBV19 and TRBJ2-7; weak D call: TRBD1 (5 bases). The germline V gene encodes CDR1 LNHDA and CDR2 SQIVND (reference sequence). V lost 3 bases and J lost 6, with 12 bases in between. CDR3 size: 13 residues. This CDR3 reads CASSISRAIEQYF. The DNA of the CDR3 is TGTGCCAGTAGTATCAGCAGGGCCATCGAGCAGTACTTC.

This chain links TRBV29-1 with TRBJ1-1, with a weak D call TRBD1 (5 bases). Deletions cut 7 bases from V and 5 bases from J, with 11 bases between. Per the germline V gene, CDR1 is SQVTM and CDR2 is ANQGSEA. This CDR3 contains 11 residues. CDR3 DNA: TGCAGCGGGAGGGGAGGTACTGAAGCTTTCTTT. Translation gives CSGRGGTEAFF.

CDR3 region: CASSPGQVLGNTIYF. DNA for the CDR3: TGTGCCAGCTCACCCGGACAGGTTCTTGGAAACACCATATATTTT. The chain links TRBV18 to TRBJ1-3, with 7 bases lining up with TRBD1. CDR3 size: 15 residues. The J segment lost 3 bases and the V segment lost 3 bases, leaving 5 bases of the junction unmatched. Per the germline V gene, CDR1 is KGHSH and CDR2 is LQKENI. The full variable domain, completed using reference TRBV18 and TRBJ1-3, is NAGVMQNPRHLVRRRGQEARLRCSPMKGHSHVYWYRQLPEEGLKFMVYLQKENIIDESGMPKERFSAEFPKEGPSILRIQQVVRGDSAAYFCASSPGQVLGNTIYFGEGSWLTVV.

The rearrangement joins TRBV5-1 to TRBJ1-1; the D gene is possibly TRBD1 (5 bases). Trimming cost V 3 bases and J 1 base, with 10 bases left between them. Germline V gene data show CDR1 as SGHRS and CDR2 as YFSETQ. The CDR3 runs to 14 residues. CDR3 coding DNA: TGCGCCAGCAGCTATGACGGGGGGAACACTGAAGCTTTCTTT. As protein: CASSYDGGNTEAFF. The complete variable domain, with remaining parts taken from reference TRBV5-1 and TRBJ1-1, reads KAGVTQTPRYLIKTRGQQVTLSCSPISGHRSVSWYQQTPGQGLQFLFEYFSETQRNKGNFPGRFSGRQFSNSRSEMNVSTLELGDSALYLCASSYDGGNTEAFFGQGTRLTVV.

V usage is TRBV28 and J usage is TRBJ2-6, with 9 bases lining up with TRBD1. The V and J ends lost 6 bases and 2 bases, in that order; junction bases with no gene match: 5. The CDR3 consists of 16 residues. The V gene's germline CDR1 is MDHEN and CDR2 SYDVKM. The CDR3 DNA follows: TGTGCCAGCAGCCCGGACAGGGGCCCTGGGGCCAACGTCCTGACTTTC. Its translation: CASSPDRGPGANVLTF.

The J gene is TRBJ1-1, the V gene TRBV2; TRBD1 aligns across 7 bases. Unmatched junction bases numbered 8, after V lost 4 bases and J lost 3 bases. The CDR3 has 15 residues. Germline lookup yields CDR1 SNHLY and CDR2 FYNNEI. CDR3 bases: TGTGCCAGCAGTGCGTCCGGGACAGTGGACACTGAAGCTTTCTTT. This encodes CASSASGTVDTEAFF.

The V call is TRBV10-1, the J call TRBJ2-5, with D possibly matching TRBD2 (6 bases). The germline V gene has CDR1 WNHNN and CDR2 SYGVQD (reference sequence). Trimming stripped 6 bases from V and 2 bases from J, with 13 bases between. The CDR3 has 14 amino acids. DNA for the CDR3: TGCGCCAGCAGCGACGGGGGATATCAAGAGACCCAGTACTTC. It translates to CASSDGGYQETQYF.

This chain uses TRBV5-1 with TRBJ2-5; 7 bases map to TRBD2. Germline CDR1 reads SGHRS; CDR2 reads YFSETQ. V dropped 3 bases and J dropped 1; count of bases not matched to a gene: 6. The CDR3 is 15 amino acids. CDR3 in amino acids: CASSSPSGVQETQYF. CDR3 bases: TGCGCCAGCAGCTCCCCCAGCGGGGTCCAAGAGACCCAGTACTTC.

This chain connects TRBV28 to TRBJ2-7; 12 positions match TRBD1. This CDR3 has 16 residues. Germline CDR1 MDHEN, CDR2 SYDVKM. The V segment lost 5 bases and the J segment 6 bases; nucleotides outside the gene matches: 11. CDR3 bases: TGTGCCAGCAGTGGGACAGGGGGCGCGGGGTACGGCGAGCAGTACTTC. This encodes CASSGTGGAGYGEQYF.

DNA for the CDR3: TGTGCCAGCAGCACATTACTAGCGGCCGGGGAGCTGTTTTTT. It yields the protein CASSTLLAAGELFF. The chain recombines TRBV11-2 with TRBJ2-2; TRBD2 matches 8 bases. CDR1 and CDR2 (germline): SGHAT, FQNNGV. The CDR3 consists of 14 residues. V lost 5 bases and J lost 6; bases outside the gene matches: 5.

The V call is TRBV14, the J call TRBJ2-1, with TRBD1 identical over 9 bases. V lost 4 bases to trimming and J lost 14 bases; unmatched junction nucleotides: 3. The germline V gene encodes CDR1 SGHDN and CDR2 FVKESK. The CDR3 is 11 residues long. The CDR3 loop reads CASSLDRGKFF. The CDR3 region has the DNA TGTGCCAGCAGCCTCGACAGGGGGAAGTTCTTC.

CDR3 in DNA: TGCGCCAGCAGCCAAGGCTCGACAGGCGATGGCTACACCTTC. It specifies CASSQGSTGDGYTF. V gene TRBV4-3 combines with J gene TRBJ1-2; a weak D match, TRBD1 (6 bases). The germline V gene has CDR1 LGHNA and CDR2 YSLEER. The V end lost 1 base, the J end lost 6 bases, and 12 bases lay between the germline ends. This CDR3 is built from 14 residues.

This clone was seen only a few times. V is TRBV5-1 and J is TRBJ2-2; TRBD1 aligns across 12 bases. CDR1 and CDR2 from the germline V gene are SGHRS and YFSETQ. V lost 6 bases and J lost 1; bases outside the gene matches: 7. This CDR3 has 17 amino acids. CDR3 nucleotide sequence: TGCGCCAGCACGGGGACAGGGGGCGCGGGGAACACCGGGGAGCTGTTTTTT. Its protein is CASTGTGGAGNTGELFF.

The genes are TRBV5-5 and TRBJ2-5; D perhaps matches TRBD2 (6 bases). This CDR3 contains 16 residues. V lost 1 base and J 2 bases, leaving 15 bases between the germline ends. Germline V gene lookup returns CDR1 SGHKS and CDR2 YYEKEE (reference sequence). The CDR3 sequence is CASSLLGGGQQETQYF. The CDR3 DNA reads as TGTGCCAGCAGCTTGTTGGGGGGTGGGCAGCAAGAGACCCAGTACTTC.

This clone was seen more than once but under ten times. The chain employs TRBV5-1 and TRBJ1-4; 9 bases are shared with TRBD1. J was trimmed by 7 bases and V by 4 bases; bases with no gene match: 8. From germline, CDR1 is SGHRS and CDR2 YFSETQ. The CDR3 is 15 residues long. CDR3 in amino acids: CASSQQGARGEKLFF. DNA for the CDR3: TGCGCCAGCAGCCAACAGGGGGCGAGAGGTGAAAAACTGTTTTTT.